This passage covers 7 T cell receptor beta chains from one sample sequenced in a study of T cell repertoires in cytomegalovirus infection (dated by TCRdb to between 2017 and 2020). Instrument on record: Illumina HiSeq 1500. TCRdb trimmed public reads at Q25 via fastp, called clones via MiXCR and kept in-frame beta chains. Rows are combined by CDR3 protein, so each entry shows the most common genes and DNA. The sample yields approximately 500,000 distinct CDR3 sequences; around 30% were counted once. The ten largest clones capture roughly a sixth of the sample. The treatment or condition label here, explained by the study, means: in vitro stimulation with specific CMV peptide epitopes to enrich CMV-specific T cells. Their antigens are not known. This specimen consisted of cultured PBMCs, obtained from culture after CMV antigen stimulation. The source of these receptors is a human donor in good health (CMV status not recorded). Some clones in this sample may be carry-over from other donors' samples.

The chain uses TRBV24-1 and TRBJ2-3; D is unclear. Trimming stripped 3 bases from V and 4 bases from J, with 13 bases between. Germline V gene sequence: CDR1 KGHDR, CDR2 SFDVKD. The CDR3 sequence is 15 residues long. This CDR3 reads CATSDRRGSPDTQYF. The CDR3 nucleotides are TGTGCCACCAGTGATCGCAGAGGTTCCCCAGATACGCAGTATTTT.

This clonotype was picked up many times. The DNA for the CDR3 is TGTGCCAGCAGCTTGACAGGGGCCTATGGCTACACCTTC. It yields the protein CASSLTGAYGYTF. The chain has TRBV7-9 and TRBJ1-2; 8 bases are shared with TRBD1. CDR3 length equals 13 residues. Germline CDR1 reads SEHNR; CDR2 reads FQNEAQ (reference sequence). V shed 3 bases and J 4 bases; nucleotides not matched to a gene: 1.

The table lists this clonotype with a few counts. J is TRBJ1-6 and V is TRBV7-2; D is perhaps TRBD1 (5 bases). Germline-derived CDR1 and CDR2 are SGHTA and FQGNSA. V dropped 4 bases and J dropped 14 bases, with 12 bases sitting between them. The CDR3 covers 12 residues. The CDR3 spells CASSSGLRALHF. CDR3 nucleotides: TGTGCCAGCAGCTCGGGACTCAGAGCCCTCCACTTT.

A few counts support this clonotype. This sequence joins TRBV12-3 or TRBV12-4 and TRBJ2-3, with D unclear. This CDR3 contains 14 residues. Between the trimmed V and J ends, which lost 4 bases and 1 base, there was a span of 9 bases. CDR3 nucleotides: TGTGCCAGCAGTTCGCCGAGCGGCACAGATACGCAGTATTTT. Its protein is CASSSPSGTDTQYF.

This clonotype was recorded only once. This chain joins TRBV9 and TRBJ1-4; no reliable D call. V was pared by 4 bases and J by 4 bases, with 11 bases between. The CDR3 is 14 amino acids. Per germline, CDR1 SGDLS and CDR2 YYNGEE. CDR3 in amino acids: CASSPRRGNEKLFF. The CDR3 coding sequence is TGTGCCAGCAGCCCCCGGCGGGGTAATGAAAAACTGTTTTTT.

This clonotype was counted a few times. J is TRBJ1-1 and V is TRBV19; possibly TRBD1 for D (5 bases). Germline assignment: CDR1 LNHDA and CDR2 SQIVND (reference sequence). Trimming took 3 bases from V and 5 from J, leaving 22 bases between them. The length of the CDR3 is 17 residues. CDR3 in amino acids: CASSIGGGPFGETEAFF. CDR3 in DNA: TGTGCCAGTAGTATTGGTGGGGGACCCTTCGGTGAAACTGAAGCTTTCTTT.

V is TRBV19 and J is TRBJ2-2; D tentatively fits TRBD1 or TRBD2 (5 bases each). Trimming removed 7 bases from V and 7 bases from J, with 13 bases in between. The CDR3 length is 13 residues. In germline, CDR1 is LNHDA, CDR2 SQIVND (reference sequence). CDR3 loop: CASNGAGSGELFF. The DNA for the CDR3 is TGTGCCAGTAACGGGGCGGGCAGCGGGGAGCTGTTTTTT.